Sequencing of this T cell receptor (beta chain) was carried out in a study of response to subunit inactivated influenza vaccine. The length of the CDR3 is 15 residues. V lost 4 bases and J lost 3, with 15 bases in between. TCRdb recomputed calls from the RT-PCR reads with MiXCR, one row per CDR3 protein. The sample has around 520,000 distinct CDR3 sequences; about 12% are singletons. This clonotype appeared a few times. The starting material was PBMCs from blood, obtained on the day of vaccination. The chain joins TRBV12-3 or TRBV12-4 to TRBJ1-1; TRBD1 might be the D (6 bases). This clonotype was obtained from a man aged 50 to 60 who received an inactivated influenza vaccine. The CDR3 here is CASSSPRGRYTEAFF. CDR3 coding DNA: TGTGCCAGCAGTTCCCCCCGGGGGCGGTACACTGAAGCTTTCTTT.